This T cell receptor beta chain appears in the sequencing data of a study of tumor-infiltrating lymphocytes in primary liver carcinoma. About the study: Patients of both sexes were 30 to 69 years old. Notes on the study in general: Lower overlap was observed for tumor-adjacent and tumor-blood pairs relative to tumor region pairs. When set against blood, tumors had a significantly higher top-250-clone fraction (p = 0.039).

As regards this clonotype: What it binds is unknown. This could be a read error, since a much larger clone is one nucleotide away.

Starting material of 400 to 600 ng total RNA yielded TCR beta cDNA via a constant-region primer. Slightly modified ARM-PCR served as the procedure for the TCR beta libraries. These libraries came from three rounds of nested multiplex PCR. A C-beta reverse primer and TRBV1-TRBV30 forward primers served in each of the first two PCR rounds, at around 10 cycles apiece. In TCRdb, the multiplex PCR reads were re-called with MiXCR into one record per CDR3 protein. Of 310,000 or so distinct CDR3 sequences in the sample, approximately 58% are singletons; the top ten hold about 17%. Blood RNA originated from unsorted whole blood, with germline DNA additionally extracted. The CDR3 has 15 amino acids.

V gene TRBV12-3 or TRBV12-4 combines with J gene TRBJ2-2, with TRBD2 matching 7 bases. This receptor was identified in a woman under 40 with primary liver carcinoma and hepatitis B virus infection. Input material: peripheral blood. The CDR3 here is CASSLVREFTGVLFF. The CDR3 nucleotides read TGTGCCAGCAGTTTGGTGCGGGAGTTCACCGGGGTGCTGTTTTTT.